This T cell receptor (beta chain) stems from a study of T cells in Graves' hyperthyroidism and ophthalmopathy. TCR beta CDR3 regions were amplified from RNA transcripts. When the TCR CDR3 underwent first-round RT-PCR, the HTBI primer set was used. TCRdb analysed the multiplex PCR reads with MiXCR anew, one entry per CDR3 protein. Of 370,000 or so distinct CDR3 sequences in the sample, around 25% were seen once. This clonotype was picked up a small number of times. Germline V CDR1 and CDR2: LNHDA, SQIVND (reference sequence). Trimming shortened V by 8 bases and J by 0 bases, and 14 bases separated the two germline ends. There are 14 residues in the CDR3.

The specimen sequenced was blood. This clonotype was obtained from a man in his fifties with Graves' hyperthyroidism. This chain links TRBV19 with TRBJ2-7; D not resolved. The CDR3 region is CASSWGSSSYEQYF. Here the CDR3 DNA reads TGTGCCAGTTCTTGGGGATCGAGCTCCTACGAGCAGTACTTC.